This T cell receptor (beta chain) was sequenced for a study of blood T cell repertoires in COVID-19. Trimming cost V 3 bases and J 9 bases, with 12 bases left between them. This CDR3 is 12 amino acids long. Germline values: CDR1 MDHEN, CDR2 SYDVKM. Method: immunoSEQ multiplex PCR; TCRdb's copy keeps in-frame clones and lacks some. The profile covers roughly 39,000 clones, with approximately 90% appearing a single time and 5% to 6% taken by the ten largest. This chain uses TRBV28 with TRBJ2-7, with D unresolved. Sequencing used peripheral blood. This receptor was identified in a human donor in a cohort sampled during active COVID-19. CDR3 sequence reads: CASSFNQPGQYF. The DNA for the CDR3 is TGTGCCAGCAGTTTTAATCAACCGGGGCAGTACTTC.